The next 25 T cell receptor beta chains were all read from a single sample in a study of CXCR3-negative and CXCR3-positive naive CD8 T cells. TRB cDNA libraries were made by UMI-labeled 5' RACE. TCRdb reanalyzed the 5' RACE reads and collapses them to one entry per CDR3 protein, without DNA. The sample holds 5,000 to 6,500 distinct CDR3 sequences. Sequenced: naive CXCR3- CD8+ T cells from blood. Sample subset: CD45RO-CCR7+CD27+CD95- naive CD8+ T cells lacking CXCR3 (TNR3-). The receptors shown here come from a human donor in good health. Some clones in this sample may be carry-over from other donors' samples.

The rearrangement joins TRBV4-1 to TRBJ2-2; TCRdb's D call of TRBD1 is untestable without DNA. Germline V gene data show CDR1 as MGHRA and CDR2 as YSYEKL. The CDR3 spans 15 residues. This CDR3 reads CASSRRDRGTGELFF.

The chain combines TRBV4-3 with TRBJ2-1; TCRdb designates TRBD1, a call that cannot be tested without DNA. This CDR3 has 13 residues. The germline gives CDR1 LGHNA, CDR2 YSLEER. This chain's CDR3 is CASSQDWGDEQFF.

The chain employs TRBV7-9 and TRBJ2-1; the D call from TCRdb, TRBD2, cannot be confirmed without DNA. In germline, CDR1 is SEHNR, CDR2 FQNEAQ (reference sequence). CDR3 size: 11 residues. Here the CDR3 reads CASSLGHEQFF.

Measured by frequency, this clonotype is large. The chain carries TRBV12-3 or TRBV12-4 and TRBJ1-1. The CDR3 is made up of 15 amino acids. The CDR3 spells CASSTLGLMNTEAFF.

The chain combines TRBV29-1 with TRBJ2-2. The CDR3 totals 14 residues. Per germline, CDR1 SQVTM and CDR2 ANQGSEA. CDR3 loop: CSVEFSADTGELFF.

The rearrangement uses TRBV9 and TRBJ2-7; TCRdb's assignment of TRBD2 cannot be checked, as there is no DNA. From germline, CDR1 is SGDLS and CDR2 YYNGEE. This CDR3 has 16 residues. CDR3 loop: CASSVGPRGATYEQYF. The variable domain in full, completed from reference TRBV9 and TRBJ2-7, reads DSGVTQTPKHLITATGQRVTLRCSPRSGDLSVYWYQQSLDQGLQFLIQYYNGEERAKGNILERFSAQQFPDLHSELNLSSLELGDSALYFCASSVGPRGATYEQYFGPGTRLTVT.

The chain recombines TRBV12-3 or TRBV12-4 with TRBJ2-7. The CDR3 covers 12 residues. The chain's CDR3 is CASSDLSGRQYF.

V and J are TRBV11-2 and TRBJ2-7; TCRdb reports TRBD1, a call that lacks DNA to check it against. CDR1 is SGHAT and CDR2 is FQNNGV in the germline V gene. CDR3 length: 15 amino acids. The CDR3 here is CASSPPQGTGNEQYF.

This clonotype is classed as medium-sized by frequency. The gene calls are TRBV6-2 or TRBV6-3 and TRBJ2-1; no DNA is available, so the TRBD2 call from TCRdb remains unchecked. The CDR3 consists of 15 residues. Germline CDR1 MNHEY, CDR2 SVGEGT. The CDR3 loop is CASSYAGGAYNEQFF.

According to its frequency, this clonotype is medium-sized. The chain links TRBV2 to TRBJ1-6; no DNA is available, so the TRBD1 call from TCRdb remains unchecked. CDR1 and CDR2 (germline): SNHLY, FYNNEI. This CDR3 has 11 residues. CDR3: CASKGDSPLHF.

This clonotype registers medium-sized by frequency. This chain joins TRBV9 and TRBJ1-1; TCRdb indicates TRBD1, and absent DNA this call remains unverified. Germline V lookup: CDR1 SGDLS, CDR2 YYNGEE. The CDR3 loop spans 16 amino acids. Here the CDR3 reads CASSPRGGAVNTEAFF.

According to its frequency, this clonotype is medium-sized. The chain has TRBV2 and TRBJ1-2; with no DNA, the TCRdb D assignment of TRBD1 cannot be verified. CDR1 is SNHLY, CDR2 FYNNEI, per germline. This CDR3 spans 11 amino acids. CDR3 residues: CASSAGDGYTF. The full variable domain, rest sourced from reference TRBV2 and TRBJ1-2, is EPEVTQTPSHQVTQMGQEVILRCVPISNHLYFYWYRQILGQKVEFLVSFYNNEISEKSEIFDDQFSVERPDGSNFTLKIRSTKLEDSAMYFCASSAGDGYTFGSGTRLTVV.

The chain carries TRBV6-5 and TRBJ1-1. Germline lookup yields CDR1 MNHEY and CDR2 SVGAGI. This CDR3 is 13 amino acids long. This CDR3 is CASSTSEETEAFF.

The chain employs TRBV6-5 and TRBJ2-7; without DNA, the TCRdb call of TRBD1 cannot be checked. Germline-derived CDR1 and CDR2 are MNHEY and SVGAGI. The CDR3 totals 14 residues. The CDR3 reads CASSYPGPPYEQYF.

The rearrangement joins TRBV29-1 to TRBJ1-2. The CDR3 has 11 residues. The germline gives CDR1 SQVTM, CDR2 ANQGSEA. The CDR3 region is CSAVGTHGYTF.

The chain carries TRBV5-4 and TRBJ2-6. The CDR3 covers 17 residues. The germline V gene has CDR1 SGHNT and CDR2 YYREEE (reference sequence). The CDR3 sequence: CASSLGATLSGANVLTF.

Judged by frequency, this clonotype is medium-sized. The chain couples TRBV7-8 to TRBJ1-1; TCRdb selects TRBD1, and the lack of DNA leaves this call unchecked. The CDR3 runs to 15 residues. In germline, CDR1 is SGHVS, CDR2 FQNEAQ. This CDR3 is CASSARQGLNTEAFF.

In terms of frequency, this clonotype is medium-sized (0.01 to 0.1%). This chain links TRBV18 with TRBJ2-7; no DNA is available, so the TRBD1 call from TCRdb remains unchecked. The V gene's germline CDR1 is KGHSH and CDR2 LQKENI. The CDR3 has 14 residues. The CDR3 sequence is CASSRQGMDYEQYF.

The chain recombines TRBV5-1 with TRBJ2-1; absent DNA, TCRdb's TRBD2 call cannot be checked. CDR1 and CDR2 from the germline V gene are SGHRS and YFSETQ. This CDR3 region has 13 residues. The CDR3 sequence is CASSLGGLSEQFF.

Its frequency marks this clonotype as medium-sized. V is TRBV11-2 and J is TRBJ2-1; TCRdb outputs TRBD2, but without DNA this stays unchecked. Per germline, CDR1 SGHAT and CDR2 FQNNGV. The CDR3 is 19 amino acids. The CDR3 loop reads CASSPPITELAGYYNEQFF.

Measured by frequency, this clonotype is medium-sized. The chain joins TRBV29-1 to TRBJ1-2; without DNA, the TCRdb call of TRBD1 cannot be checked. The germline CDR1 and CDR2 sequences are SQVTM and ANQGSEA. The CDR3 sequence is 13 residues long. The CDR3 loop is CSASDSDYYGYTF.

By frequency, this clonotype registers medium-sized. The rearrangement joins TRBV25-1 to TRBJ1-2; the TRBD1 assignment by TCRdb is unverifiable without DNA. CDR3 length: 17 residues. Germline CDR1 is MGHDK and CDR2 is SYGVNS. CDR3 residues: CASSEYGDTNGNYGYTF.

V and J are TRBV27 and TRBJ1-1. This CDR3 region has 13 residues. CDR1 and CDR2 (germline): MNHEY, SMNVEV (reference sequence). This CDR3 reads CASSLLSGTEAFF.

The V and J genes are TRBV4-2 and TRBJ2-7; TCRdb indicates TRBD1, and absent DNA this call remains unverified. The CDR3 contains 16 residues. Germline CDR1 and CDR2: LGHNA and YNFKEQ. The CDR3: CSSSQDVGGPSYEQYF.

The CDR3 here is CASSIDPPQPQHF. The chain carries TRBV19 and TRBJ1-5; as DNA is missing, the TRBD1 call by TCRdb cannot be tested. The CDR3 totals 13 residues. The germline V gene has CDR1 LNHDA and CDR2 SQIVND (reference sequence).